This T cell receptor (beta chain) was captured by sequencing in a study of blood T cell repertoires in COVID-19. About the study: Acute and convalescent COVID-19 samples came from the United States, Italy and Spain. PBMCs, B-cell-depleted T cells, or T cells provided the cDNA or gDNA that made up the material.

This clone was detected only once. How the authors handled the data: Reference gene primer amplification gave estimated nucleated cell counts. Only in-frame clones appear in the TCRdb table, and some are missing; sequencing was by immunoSEQ multiplex PCR. V and J calls and clone size are given by that table; D and trimming were obtained from the DNA. The sample lists about 76,000 clones; approximately 80% were seen once. Specimen: peripheral blood. The sequence derives from a human donor in a cohort sampled during active COVID-19.

The CDR3 DNA reads TGTGCCAGCAGGATAGCGGGGACCGGGGAGCTGTTTTTT. This sequence encodes CASRIAGTGELFF. V and J are TRBV12-3 or TRBV12-4 and TRBJ2-2; 8 positions agree with TRBD2. J was trimmed by 5 bases and V by 6 bases; bases with no gene match: 2. The CDR3 has 13 residues.